This TCR beta chain was identified in a study of blood T cell repertoires in COVID-19. Overall study: Sources were T cells, B-cell-depleted T cells, or PBMCs; the material itself was cDNA or gDNA.

This clone was picked up one time. Trimming left V 4 bases short and J 3 bases short, with 18 bases between. CDR3 length: 16 residues. Germline CDR1 SGHTS, CDR2 YDEGEE. Under the authors' procedure: Estimates of nucleated cell counts were drawn from the amplification of reference gene primers. Here immunoSEQ multiplex PCR was the method, and the copy in TCRdb shows in-frame clones only, minus some. Clonal size and the V and J genes are those of that table, whereas D and trimming came from the DNA. The sample shows around 80,000 clones, around 90% of them seen only once. The V and J genes are TRBV5-8 and TRBJ2-3, with D tentatively TRBD2 (6 bases). The sequenced sample was peripheral blood. The TCR comes from a woman older than 75 with acute or convalescent COVID-19. CDR3 amino acids: CASSLSASVGTDTQYF. For the CDR3, the DNA is TGTGCCAGCAGCCTGTCCGCTAGCGTCGGTACAGATACGCAGTATTTT.